This TCR beta chain emerged from a study of T cells after yellow fever vaccination. Overall study results and limits: Primary-vaccination clones mostly resurfaced post-booster (around 96% CD4, under 90% CD8).

V lost 2 bases to trimming and J lost 4 bases, with 15 bases between them. CDR1 and CDR2 (germline): SEHNR, FQNEAQ (reference sequence). This CDR3 comprises 16 residues. This clonotype was observed a handful of times. Its antigen is not identified. Production of TCR cDNA was by 5'RACE template switching, which also added a universal primer site and UMIs. TCRdb re-analysed the 5' RACE reads in MiXCR, keeping a single row per CDR3 protein. This sample has about 160,000 distinct CDR3 sequences, with roughly a tenth found just once. V usage is TRBV7-9 and J usage is TRBJ2-1, with a possible D match to TRBD2 (6 bases). The clonotype originates from a man aged 18 to 30 who received the YFV17D yellow fever vaccine. The starting material was CD8+ T cells sorted from PBMCs, obtained 45 days after the yellow fever booster vaccination. The CDR3 loop reads CASSLPGGRRYNEQFF. The CDR3 DNA follows: TGTGCCAGCAGCTTACCTGGAGGGCGGCGGTACAATGAGCAGTTCTTC.